This T cell receptor beta chain appears in the sequencing data of a study of sequential checkpoint blockade in melanoma. Background on the study: First-line arms were nivolumab then ipilimumab, or the reverse, randomized 1:1. Each arm's sequence ended with maintenance nivolumab.

Sample treatment: randomized to nivolumab then ipilimumab (arm A) or the reverse (arm B). Patients had received no earlier DNA-damaging chemotherapy. Sorted cells were live CD3+CD8+, lacking CD19 and CD56, from PBMCs. Repertoires were generated with immunoSEQ multiplex PCR, while TCRdb's copy carries only in-frame clones and drops some. The sample contains tens of thousands of clones, 82% of which appear only once. V lost 4 bases and J 0 bases, leaving 11 bases between the germline ends. Germline V gene lookup returns CDR1 SGDLS and CDR2 YYNGEE. The CDR3 runs 14 residues. Material: CD8+ T cells sorted from blood (inferred from file names), obtained from a patient given nivolumab and ipilimumab in sequence. The chain combines TRBV9 with TRBJ2-7, with a weak D call TRBD2 (6 bases). The sequence derives from a human donor with melanoma. The CDR3 DNA reads as TGTGCCAGCAGCATGGAGGGGTCCTCCTACGAGCAGTACTTC. It encodes CASSMEGSSYEQYF.